A single sample gave rise to the 17 T cell receptor beta chains below, sequenced in a study of shared clonotypes between healthy human individuals. Clones were sequenced by immunoSEQ multiplex PCR, and TCRdb holds only the in-frame ones, with some missing. This table has just over 2,000,000 clones, approximately 94% appearing once. CD8 cells regarded as naive lacked CD45RO, were positively chosen for CCR7, and omitted terminally differentiated effector memory CD45RA+ cells. The sequencing input was naive CD8+ T cells sorted from blood. Receptor source: a man between 18 and 35 years old in good health.

Details on this clone: Other DNA sequences in this specimen translate into the identical CDR3. The rearrangement links TRBV6-5 to TRBJ1-1; D remains ambiguous. With 0 bases removed from V and 0 bases from J, the gap between germline ends came to 2 bases. Germline CDR1 reads MNHEY; CDR2 reads SVGAGI. The CDR3 spans 13 residues. The CDR3: CASSYSMNTEAFF. In DNA form, the CDR3 reads TGTGCCAGCAGTTACTCGATGAACACTGAAGCTTTCTTT.

V is TRBV19 and J is TRBJ2-1; D unresolved. V lost 3 bases to trimming and J lost 0 bases, with 12 bases between them. This CDR3 is 16 amino acids long. CDR1 is LNHDA and CDR2 is SQIVND in the germline V gene (reference sequence). This chain's CDR3 is CASSIIGASSYNEQFF. The CDR3 bases are TGTGCCAGTAGTATTATAGGCGCGAGCTCCTACAATGAGCAGTTCTTC.

This clone was counted once. The genes are TRBV4-1 and TRBJ1-1; 8 bases are a match to TRBD1. Looked up from germline, CDR1 is MGHRA and CDR2 is YSYEKL. J was trimmed by 0 bases and V by 4 bases; bases with no gene match: 10. This CDR3 has 17 amino acids. CDR3 loop: CASSPLGQGAMNTEAFF. The DNA for the CDR3 is TGCGCCAGCAGCCCCCTCGGTCAGGGGGCAATGAACACTGAAGCTTTCTTT.

V gene TRBV2 combines with J gene TRBJ2-4; D is perhaps TRBD2 (5 bases). Deletions cut 7 bases from V and 9 bases from J, with 13 bases between. Germline assignment: CDR1 SNHLY and CDR2 FYNNEI. The length of the CDR3 is 12 residues. The CDR3 sequence: CASTKASGIQYF. CDR3 DNA: TGTGCCAGCACAAAGGCGAGCGGCATTCAGTACTTC.

The V call is TRBV29-1, the J call TRBJ2-1; 10 bases line up with TRBD2. This CDR3 region has 13 residues. CDR1 and CDR2 (germline): SQVTM, ANQGSEA. Losses at the gene ends were 5 bases for V and 9 bases for J; bases not matched to a gene: 7. The chain's CDR3 is CSVSLAGDSEQFF. The DNA of the CDR3 is TGCAGCGTTTCGCTAGCGGGGGACTCTGAGCAGTTCTTC.

The CDR3, as DNA: TGTGCCAGCAGTTTCCTGGCCAATGAGCAGTTCTTC. Translation gives CASSFLANEQFF. The chain uses TRBV28 and TRBJ2-1; D not certain. V was cut by 3 bases and J by 6 bases, with 6 bases left in between. CDR1 is MDHEN and CDR2 is SYDVKM in the germline V gene. CDR3 length equals 12 residues.

The chain is built from TRBV9 and TRBJ2-7, with D possibly matching TRBD2 (6 bases). The CDR3 is made up of 13 amino acids. Germline V gene sequence: CDR1 SGDLS, CDR2 YYNGEE. The ends were cut back, 6 bases at V and 3 bases at J, with 13 bases in the middle. Here the CDR3 reads CASNPAGFYEQYF. The CDR3 bases are TGTGCCAGCAACCCCGCGGGGTTCTACGAGCAGTACTTC. Together with reference TRBV9 and TRBJ2-7, the CDR3 gives the full variable domain: DSGVTQTPKHLITATGQRVTLRCSPRSGDLSVYWYQQSLDQGLQFLIQYYNGEERAKGNILERFSAQQFPDLHSELNLSSLELGDSALYFCASNPAGFYEQYFGPGTRLTVT.

This chain connects TRBV7-2 to TRBJ2-3, with 8 bases identical to TRBD2. The CDR3 consists of 17 residues. Germline CDR1 is SGHTA and CDR2 is FQGNSA. V lost 3 bases, J lost 4 bases, and 12 bases stayed unmatched. This CDR3 reads CASSFPTVGRASDTQYF. The DNA for the CDR3 is TGTGCCAGCAGCTTCCCGACCGTCGGGAGGGCCTCAGATACGCAGTATTTT.

This clone turned up a few times. The rearrangement joins TRBV29-1 to TRBJ1-2, with D uncertain. This CDR3 has 15 amino acids. CDR1 and CDR2 (germline): SQVTM, ANQGSEA. Trimming cost V 4 bases and J 3 bases, with 18 bases left between them. CDR3: CSVVDSEREHYGYTF. The CDR3 DNA is TGCAGCGTTGTAGATAGCGAACGAGAGCACTATGGCTACACCTTC.

About this clone: Other DNA sequences in this specimen translate into the identical CDR3. The chain couples TRBV29-1 to TRBJ2-7; maybe TRBD2 (5 bases). Deletions cut 2 bases from V and 0 bases from J, with 8 bases between. The germline CDR1 and CDR2 sequences are SQVTM and ANQGSEA. The CDR3 is 13 residues long. This chain's CDR3 is CSVEPGDSYEQYF. The CDR3 DNA sequence: TGCAGCGTTGAACCCGGGGACTCCTACGAGCAGTACTTC.

The gene calls are TRBV9 and TRBJ1-1; D remains ambiguous. Trimming shortened V by 4 bases and J by 6 bases, and 13 bases separated the two germline ends. This CDR3 is built from 13 residues. CDR1 and CDR2 (germline): SGDLS, YYNGEE. The CDR3 spells CASSNSGFPEAFF. CDR3 in DNA: TGTGCCAGCAGCAACTCAGGTTTCCCTGAAGCTTTCTTT.

V and J are TRBV19 and TRBJ2-7, with D perhaps matching TRBD1 (6 bases). CDR1 is LNHDA and CDR2 is SQIVND in the germline V gene (reference sequence). The germline V and J ends were trimmed by 5 bases and 1 base, with 15 bases remaining between them. The CDR3 loop spans 15 amino acids. CDR3 nucleotides: TGTGCCAGTAGTGCACAGGGTTCAATTTCCTACGAGCAGTACTTC. Encoded protein: CASSAQGSISYEQYF. Complete variable domain (other parts from reference TRBV19 and TRBJ2-7): DGGITQSPKYLFRKEGQNVTLSCEQNLNHDAMYWYRQDPGQGLRLIYYSQIVNDFQKGDIAEGYSVSREKKESFPLTVTSAQKNPTAFYLCASSAQGSISYEQYFGPGTRLTVT.

V is TRBV11-2 and J is TRBJ2-7; either TRBD1 or TRBD2 may fit D (5 bases each). The CDR3 spans 15 residues. Looked up from germline, CDR1 is SGHAT and CDR2 is FQNNGV. Trimming removed 0 bases at V and 2 bases at J, with 11 bases between. CDR3 DNA: TGTGCCAGCAGCTTAGATTGGGGGTCTCCCTACGAGCAGTACTTC. Translation: CASSLDWGSPYEQYF.

The chain combines TRBV27 with TRBJ2-1; 10 nucleotides match TRBD2. J lost 3 bases, V lost 4 bases, and 9 bases had no gene match. This CDR3 comprises 17 residues. Germline V gene sequence: CDR1 MNHEY, CDR2 SMNVEV (reference sequence). The CDR3 sequence is CASSSLRTSGLYNEQFF. The CDR3 DNA reads TGTGCCAGCAGTTCACTAAGGACTAGCGGCCTCTACAATGAGCAGTTCTTC.

This clone was picked up a small number of times. The J gene is TRBJ1-5, the V gene TRBV5-4, with a possible D match to TRBD1 (6 bases). V gave up 4 bases and J gave up 0 bases, with 11 bases separating them. The CDR3 consists of 15 residues. Germline CDR1 and CDR2: SGHNT and YYREEE (reference sequence). The CDR3, as DNA: TGTGCCAGCAGCGCTTGGACAGCTAGCAATCAGCCCCAGCATTTT. Its translation: CASSAWTASNQPQHF.

This rearrangement joins TRBV4-3 to TRBJ2-1; the D call may be TRBD1 or TRBD2 (5 bases each). The ends were cut back, 1 base at V and 10 bases at J, with 11 bases in the middle. CDR3 size: 13 residues. Germline-derived CDR1 and CDR2 are LGHNA and YSLEER. CDR3 DNA sequence: TGCGCCAGCAGCCAAGGATGGGGGTGGGAGCAGTTCTTC. This gives the protein CASSQGWGWEQFF.

The chain recombines TRBV7-6 with TRBJ2-1; D might be TRBD1 (6 bases). Looked up from germline, CDR1 is SGHVS and CDR2 is FNYEAQ. Trimming left V 1 base short and J 4 bases short, with 8 bases between. The CDR3 length is 14 residues. CDR3 sequence (DNA): TGTGCCAGCAGCTTAGGGACAGCTTACAATGAGCAGTTCTTC. This codes for CASSLGTAYNEQFF. The complete variable domain, with remaining parts taken from reference TRBV7-6 and TRBJ2-1, reads GAGVSQSPRYKVTKRGQDVALRCDPISGHVSLYWYRQALGQGPEFLTYFNYEAQQDKSGLPNDRFSAERPEGSISTLTIQRTEQRDSAMYRCASSLGTAYNEQFFGPGTRLTVL.